The entry that follows covers one T cell receptor (beta chain) sequence. This entry is derived from a study of blood T cell repertoires in COVID-19. This CDR3 region has 13 residues. The V and J ends lost 4 bases and 7 bases respectively, with 14 bases between them. The germline V gene encodes CDR1 SGHRS and CDR2 YFSETQ. Original handling: Estimates of nucleated cell counts were drawn from the amplification of reference gene primers. The method was immunoSEQ multiplex PCR; TCRdb's version includes in-frame clones alone and lacks a portion of them. Clone size and V and J calls were adopted from that table, with D and trimming inferred from the DNA. The table has roughly 30,000 clones, roughly nine tenths seen once; the top ten hold more than 3%.

Material: peripheral blood. The sequence was collected from a man in his sixties with acute or convalescent COVID-19. The chain links TRBV5-1 to TRBJ1-2; no reliable D call. This chain's CDR3 is CASSLVTSAGYTF. The CDR3 nucleotides are TGCGCCAGCAGCCTAGTGACGTCGGCTGGCTACACCTTC. The full variable domain, with the rest looked up from reference TRBV5-1 and TRBJ1-2, is KAGVTQTPRYLIKTRGQQVTLSCSPISGHRSVSWYQQTPGQGLQFLFEYFSETQRNKGNFPGRFSGRQFSNSRSEMNVSTLELGDSALYLCASSLVTSAGYTFGSGTRLTVV.